The 5 T cell receptor beta chains below were found in one sample sequenced in a study of CXCR3-negative and CXCR3-positive naive CD8 T cells (dated by TCRdb to between 2018 and 2021). The investigation overall reported the following: Compared with CXCR3-negative naive cells, CXCR3-positive naive cells had TRB CDR3s with higher hydrophobicity (lower Kidera factor 4), lower energy, and higher strength and volume indices.

TCRdb names NextSeq 550 as the instrument used. The Human TCR Profiling Kit (MiLaboratory) was used to make UMI-labeled 5' RACE TRB cDNA libraries. After the reads were reprocessed by TCRdb, one entry was made per CDR3 protein sequence, with no DNA. The sample's table lists a count of about 150,000 distinct CDR3 sequences. Nearly 0.5% of the sample is held by the ten biggest clonotypes. These receptors have no identified antigens. The specimen was naive CXCR3+ CD8+ T cells from blood. This specimen's cell subset or site label, interpreted: CD45RO-CCR7+CD27+CD95- naive CD8+ T cells expressing CXCR3 (TNR3+). Receptors were obtained from a human donor in good health. Some clones in this sample may be carry-over from other donors' samples.

The chain uses TRBV29-1 and TRBJ1-2; TCRdb proposes TRBD1, but this gene call is untestable without DNA. Looked up from germline, CDR1 is SQVTM and CDR2 is ANQGSEA. The CDR3 runs to 14 residues. This chain's CDR3 is CSVEWDGQIYGYTF.

V gene TRBV7-3 combines with J gene TRBJ2-2; TCRdb proposes TRBD2, but this gene call is untestable without DNA. The CDR3 has 14 residues. CDR1 is SGHTA, CDR2 FQGTGA, per germline. The CDR3 protein is CASSPNGGTGELFF.

J is TRBJ2-3 and V is TRBV28. Per germline, CDR1 MDHEN and CDR2 SYDVKM. This CDR3 region has 13 residues. The CDR3 is CASSLSYTDTQYF.

The rearrangement links TRBV28 to TRBJ2-7; TCRdb's assignment of TRBD2 cannot be checked, as there is no DNA. The CDR3 loop spans 11 amino acids. The germline CDR1 and CDR2 sequences are MDHEN and SYDVKM. CDR3 amino acids: CASLEGHEQYF.

The chain uses TRBV5-1 and TRBJ2-2; TCRdb returns TRBD2, unconfirmable since there is no DNA. CDR1 and CDR2 from the germline V gene are SGHRS and YFSETQ. The CDR3 runs to 18 residues. CDR3 in amino acids: CASSPRGLAGGGTGELFF.